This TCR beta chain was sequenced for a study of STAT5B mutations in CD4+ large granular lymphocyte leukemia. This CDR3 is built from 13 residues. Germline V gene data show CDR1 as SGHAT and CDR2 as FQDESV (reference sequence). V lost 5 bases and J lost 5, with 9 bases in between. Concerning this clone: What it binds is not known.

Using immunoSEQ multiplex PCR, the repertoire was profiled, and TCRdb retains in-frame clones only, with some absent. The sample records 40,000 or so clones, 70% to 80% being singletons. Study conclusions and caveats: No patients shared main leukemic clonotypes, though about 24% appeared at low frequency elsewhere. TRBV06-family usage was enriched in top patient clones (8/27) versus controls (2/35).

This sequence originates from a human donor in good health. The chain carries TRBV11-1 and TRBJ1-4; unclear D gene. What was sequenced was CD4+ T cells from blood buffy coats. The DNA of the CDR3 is TGTGCCAGCAGCAACCGGGGAAATGAAAAACTGTTTTTT. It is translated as CASSNRGNEKLFF.